This T cell receptor beta chain stems from a study of blood T cell repertoires in COVID-19. V lost 4 bases, J lost 4 bases, and 10 bases stayed unmatched. This CDR3 contains 15 residues. Germline CDR1 and CDR2: MNHNY and SVGAGI (reference sequence). TCRdb keeps only in-frame clones here, not all; method: immunoSEQ multiplex PCR. This sample carries more than 200,000 clones, approximately 91% of them seen once, and the ten largest clones take roughly 0.69%. This sequence originates from a man aged 35 to 55 with acute or convalescent COVID-19. The chain carries TRBV6-6 and TRBJ2-7, with 7 bases identical to TRBD1. Sequencing was carried out using peripheral blood. CDR3 DNA sequence: TGTGCCAGCAGTTGGTCCCGACAGGGTGGGTACGAGCAGTACTTC. It translates to CASSWSRQGGYEQYF.